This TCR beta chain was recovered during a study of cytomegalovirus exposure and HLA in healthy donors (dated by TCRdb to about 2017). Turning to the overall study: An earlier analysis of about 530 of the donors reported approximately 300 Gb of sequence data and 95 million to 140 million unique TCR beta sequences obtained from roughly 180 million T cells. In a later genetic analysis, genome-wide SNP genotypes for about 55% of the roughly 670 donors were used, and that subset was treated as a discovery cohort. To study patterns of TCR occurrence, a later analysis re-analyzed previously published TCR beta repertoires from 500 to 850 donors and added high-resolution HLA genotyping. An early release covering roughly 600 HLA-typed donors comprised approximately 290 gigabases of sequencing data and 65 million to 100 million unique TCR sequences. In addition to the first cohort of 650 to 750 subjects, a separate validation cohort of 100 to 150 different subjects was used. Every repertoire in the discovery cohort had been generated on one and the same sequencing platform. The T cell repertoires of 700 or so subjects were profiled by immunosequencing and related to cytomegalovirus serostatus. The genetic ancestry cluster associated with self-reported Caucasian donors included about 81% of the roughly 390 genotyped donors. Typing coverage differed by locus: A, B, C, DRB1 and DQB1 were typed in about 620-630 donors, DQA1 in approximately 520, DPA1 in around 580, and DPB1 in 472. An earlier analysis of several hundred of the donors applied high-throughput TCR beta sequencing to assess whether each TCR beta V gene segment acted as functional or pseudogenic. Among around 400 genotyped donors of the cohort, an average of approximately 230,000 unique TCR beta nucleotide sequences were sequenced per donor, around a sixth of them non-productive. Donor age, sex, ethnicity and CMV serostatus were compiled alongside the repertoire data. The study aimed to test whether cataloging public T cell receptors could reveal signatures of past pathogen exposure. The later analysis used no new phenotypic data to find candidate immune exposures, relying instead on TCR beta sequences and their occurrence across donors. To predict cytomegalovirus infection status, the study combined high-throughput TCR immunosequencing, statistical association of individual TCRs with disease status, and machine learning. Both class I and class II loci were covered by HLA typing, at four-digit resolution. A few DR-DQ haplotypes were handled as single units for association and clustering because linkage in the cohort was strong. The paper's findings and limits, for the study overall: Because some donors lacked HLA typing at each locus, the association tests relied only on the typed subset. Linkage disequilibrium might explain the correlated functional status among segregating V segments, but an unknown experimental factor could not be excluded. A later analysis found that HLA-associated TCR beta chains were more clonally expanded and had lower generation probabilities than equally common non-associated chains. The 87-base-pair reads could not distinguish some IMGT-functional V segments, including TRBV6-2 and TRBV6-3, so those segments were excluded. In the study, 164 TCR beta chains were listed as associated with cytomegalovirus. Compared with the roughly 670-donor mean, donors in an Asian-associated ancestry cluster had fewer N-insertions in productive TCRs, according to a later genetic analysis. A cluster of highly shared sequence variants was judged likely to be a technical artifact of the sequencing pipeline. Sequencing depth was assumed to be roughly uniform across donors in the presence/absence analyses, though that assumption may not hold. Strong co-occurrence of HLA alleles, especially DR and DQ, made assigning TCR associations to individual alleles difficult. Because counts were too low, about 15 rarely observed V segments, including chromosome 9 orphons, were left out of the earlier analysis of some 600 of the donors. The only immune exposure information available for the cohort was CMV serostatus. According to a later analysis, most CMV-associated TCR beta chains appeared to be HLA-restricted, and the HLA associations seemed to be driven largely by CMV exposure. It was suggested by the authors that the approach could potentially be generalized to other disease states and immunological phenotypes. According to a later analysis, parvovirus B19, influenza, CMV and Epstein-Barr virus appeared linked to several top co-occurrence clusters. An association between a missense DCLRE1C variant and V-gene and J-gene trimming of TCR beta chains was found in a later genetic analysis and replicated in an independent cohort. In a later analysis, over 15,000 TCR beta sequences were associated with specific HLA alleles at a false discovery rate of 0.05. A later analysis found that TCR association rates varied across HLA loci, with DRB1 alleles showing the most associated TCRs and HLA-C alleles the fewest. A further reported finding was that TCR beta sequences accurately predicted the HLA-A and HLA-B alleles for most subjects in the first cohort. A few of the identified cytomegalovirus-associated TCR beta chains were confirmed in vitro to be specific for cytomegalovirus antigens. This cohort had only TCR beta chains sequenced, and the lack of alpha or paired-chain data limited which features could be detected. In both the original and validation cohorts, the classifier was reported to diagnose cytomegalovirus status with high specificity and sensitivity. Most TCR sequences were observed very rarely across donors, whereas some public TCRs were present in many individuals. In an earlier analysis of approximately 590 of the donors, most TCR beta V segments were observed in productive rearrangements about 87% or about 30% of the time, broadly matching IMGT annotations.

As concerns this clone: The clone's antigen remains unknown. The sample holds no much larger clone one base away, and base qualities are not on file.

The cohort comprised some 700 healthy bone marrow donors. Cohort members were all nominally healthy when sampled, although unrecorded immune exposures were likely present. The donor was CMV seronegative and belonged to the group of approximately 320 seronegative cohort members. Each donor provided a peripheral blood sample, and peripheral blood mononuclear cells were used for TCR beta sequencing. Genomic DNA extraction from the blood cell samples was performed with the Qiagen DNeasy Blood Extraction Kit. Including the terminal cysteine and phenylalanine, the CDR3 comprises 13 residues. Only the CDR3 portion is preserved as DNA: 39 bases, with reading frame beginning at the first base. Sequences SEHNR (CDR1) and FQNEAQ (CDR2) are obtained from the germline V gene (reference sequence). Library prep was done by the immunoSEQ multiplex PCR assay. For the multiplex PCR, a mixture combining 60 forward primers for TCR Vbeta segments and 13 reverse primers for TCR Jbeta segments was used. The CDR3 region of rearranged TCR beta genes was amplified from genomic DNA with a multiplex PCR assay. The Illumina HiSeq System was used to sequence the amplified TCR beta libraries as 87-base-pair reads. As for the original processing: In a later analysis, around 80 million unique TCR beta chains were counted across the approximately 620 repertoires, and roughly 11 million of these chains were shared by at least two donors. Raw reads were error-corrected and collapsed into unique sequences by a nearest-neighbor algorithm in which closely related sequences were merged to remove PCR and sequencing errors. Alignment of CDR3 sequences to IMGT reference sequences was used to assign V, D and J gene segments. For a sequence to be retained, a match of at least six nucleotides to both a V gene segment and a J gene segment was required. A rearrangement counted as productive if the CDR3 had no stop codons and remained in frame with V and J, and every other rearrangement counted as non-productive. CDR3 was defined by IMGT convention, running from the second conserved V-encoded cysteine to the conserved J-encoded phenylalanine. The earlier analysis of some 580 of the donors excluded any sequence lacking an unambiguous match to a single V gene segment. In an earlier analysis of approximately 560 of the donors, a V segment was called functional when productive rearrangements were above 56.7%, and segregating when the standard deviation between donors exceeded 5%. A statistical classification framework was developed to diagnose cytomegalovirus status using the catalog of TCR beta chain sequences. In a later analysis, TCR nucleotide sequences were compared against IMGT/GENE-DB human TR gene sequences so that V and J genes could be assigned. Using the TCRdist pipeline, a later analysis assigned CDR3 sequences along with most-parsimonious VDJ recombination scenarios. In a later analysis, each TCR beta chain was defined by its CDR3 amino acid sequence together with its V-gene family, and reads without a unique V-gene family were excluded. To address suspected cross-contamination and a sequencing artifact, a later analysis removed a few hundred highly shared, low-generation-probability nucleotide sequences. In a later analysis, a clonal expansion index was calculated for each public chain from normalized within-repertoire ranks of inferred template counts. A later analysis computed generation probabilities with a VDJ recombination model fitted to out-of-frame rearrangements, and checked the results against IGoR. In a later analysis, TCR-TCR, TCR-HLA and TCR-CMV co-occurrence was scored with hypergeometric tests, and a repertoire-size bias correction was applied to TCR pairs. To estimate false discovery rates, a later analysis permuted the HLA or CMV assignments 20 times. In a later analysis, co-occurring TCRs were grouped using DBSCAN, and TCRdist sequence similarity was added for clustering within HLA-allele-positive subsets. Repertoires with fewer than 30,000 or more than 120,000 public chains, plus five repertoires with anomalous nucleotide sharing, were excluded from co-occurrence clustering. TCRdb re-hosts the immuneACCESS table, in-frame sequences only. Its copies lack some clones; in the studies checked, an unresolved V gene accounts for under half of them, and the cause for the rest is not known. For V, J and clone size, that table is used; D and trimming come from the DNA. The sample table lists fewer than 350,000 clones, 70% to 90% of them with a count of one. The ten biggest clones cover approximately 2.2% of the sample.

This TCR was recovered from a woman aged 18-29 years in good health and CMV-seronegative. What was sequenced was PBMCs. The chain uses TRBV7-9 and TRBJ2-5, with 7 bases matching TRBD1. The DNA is TGTTCCGGTCGACAGGGCATCCAAGAGACCCAGTACTTC. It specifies CSGRQGIQETQYF.